This record covers a single T cell receptor beta chain. Its antigen is as yet unknown. This sample stems from a study of PD-1 blockade in mismatch repair-deficient tumors. Whole-study results and caveats: Rapid post-treatment expansion, then contraction, generally preceding radiologic response, marked tumor-resident clones.

Germline CDR1 and CDR2: SGHNT and YENEEA. V lost 3 bases to trimming and J lost 6 bases, with 8 bases between them. This CDR3 spans 12 amino acids. TCRs were sequenced from three patients responding to pembrolizumab. Only in-frame clones appear in the TCRdb table, and some are missing; sequencing was by immunoSEQ multiplex PCR. The table has some 120,000 clones, roughly 90% seen once. The rearrangement links TRBV11-3 to TRBJ1-1; D gene ambiguous. Sequencing used peripheral blood, obtained 70 to 72 weeks after starting pembrolizumab. This TCR derives from an adult with mismatch repair-deficient cancer. CDR3 sequence: CASSFGQPEAFF. CDR3 sequence (DNA): TGTGCCAGCAGCTTCGGCCAGCCTGAAGCTTTCTTT. Variable domain in full (rest from reference TRBV11-3 and TRBJ1-1): EAGVVQSPRYKIIEKKQPVAFWCNPISGHNTLYWYLQNLGQGPELLIRYENEEAVDDSQLPKDRFSAERLKGVDSTLKIQPAELGDSAVYLCASSFGQPEAFFGQGTRLTVV.